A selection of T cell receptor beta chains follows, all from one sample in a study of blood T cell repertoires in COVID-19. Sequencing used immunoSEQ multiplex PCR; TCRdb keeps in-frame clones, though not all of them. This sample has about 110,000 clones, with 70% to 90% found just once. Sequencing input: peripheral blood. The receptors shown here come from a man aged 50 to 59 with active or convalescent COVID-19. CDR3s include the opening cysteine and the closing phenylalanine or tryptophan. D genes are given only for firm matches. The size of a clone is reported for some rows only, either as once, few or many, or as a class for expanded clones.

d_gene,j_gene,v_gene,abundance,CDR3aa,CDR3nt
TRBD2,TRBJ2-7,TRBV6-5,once,CASSLGLAGVNEQYF,TGTGCCAGCAGCCTGGGACTAGCGGGAGTCAACGAGCAGTACTTC
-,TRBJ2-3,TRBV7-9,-,CASSLVSGERDTQYF,TGTGCCAGCAGCTTAGTATCGGGAGAGAGAGATACGCAGTATTTT
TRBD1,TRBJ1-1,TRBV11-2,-,CASSLNPGGENEAFF,TGTGCCAGCAGCTTAAATCCAGGGGGCGAGAATGAAGCTTTCTTT
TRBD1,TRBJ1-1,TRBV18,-,CASSPAGGVNTEAFF,TGTGCCAGCTCACCGGCAGGGGGCGTAAACACTGAAGCTTTCTTT
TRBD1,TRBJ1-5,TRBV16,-,CASSHGTGYSQPQHF,TGTGCCAGCAGCCACGGGACAGGGTACAGTCAGCCCCAGCATTTT
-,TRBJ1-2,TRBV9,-,CASSVDTGKYGYTF,TGTGCCAGCAGCGTAGATACAGGGAAATATGGCTACACCTTC
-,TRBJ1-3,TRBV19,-,CASTPRGSTPTNTIYF,TGTGCCAGTACCCCAAGGGGGAGTACCCCGACAAACACCATATATTTT
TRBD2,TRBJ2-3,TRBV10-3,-,CAISEPGTSGRALDTQYF,TGTGCCATCAGTGAGCCTGGGACTAGCGGGAGGGCTCTGGATACGCAGTATTTT
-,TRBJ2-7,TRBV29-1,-,CSVESASNTYEQYF,TGCAGCGTTGAGTCAGCGAGCAATACCTACGAGCAGTACTTC
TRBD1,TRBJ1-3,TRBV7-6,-,CASSLEATGAGNTIYF,TGTGCCAGCAGCTTAGAGGCCACAGGGGCCGGAAACACCATATATTTT
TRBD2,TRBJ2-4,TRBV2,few,CASSEERELNIQYF,TGTGCCAGCAGTGAGGAGCGGGAGTTAAACATTCAGTACTTC
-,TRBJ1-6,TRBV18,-,CASSLSDSPLHF,TGTGCCAGCTCTCTCAGTGATTCACCCCTCCACTTT
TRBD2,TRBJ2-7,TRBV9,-,CASSGESGSSYEQYF,TGTGCCAGCAGCGGAGAAAGCGGGAGCTCCTACGAGCAGTACTTC
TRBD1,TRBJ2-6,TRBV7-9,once,CASSSNSGQGAFGANVLTF,TGTGCCAGCAGCAGTAACTCGGGACAGGGGGCGTTCGGGGCCAACGTCCTGACTTTC
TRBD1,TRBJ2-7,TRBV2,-,CASSWGQGAGYEQYF,TGTGCCAGCAGTTGGGGACAGGGGGCCGGTTACGAGCAGTACTTC
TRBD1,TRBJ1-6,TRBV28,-,CASTRTGGLSPLHF,TGTGCCAGCACCCGTACAGGGGGACTTTCACCCCTCCACTTT
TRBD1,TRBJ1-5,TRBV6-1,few,CASSEVLDRGGQPQHF,TGTGCCAGCAGTGAAGTTTTGGACAGGGGAGGCCAGCCCCAGCATTTT
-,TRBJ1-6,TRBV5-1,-,CASSEVRGTNSPLHF,TGCGCCAGCAGCGAGGTCAGGGGTACTAATTCACCCCTCCACTTT
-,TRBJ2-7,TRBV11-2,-,CASRYQQNSYEQYF,TGTGCCAGCAGATATCAACAGAACTCCTACGAGCAGTACTTC
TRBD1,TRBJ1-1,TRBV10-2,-,CASSESAGGREGTEAFF,TGCGCCAGCAGTGAGTCGGCAGGGGGCAGGGAGGGCACTGAAGCTTTCTTT
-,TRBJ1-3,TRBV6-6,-,CASSNLGGSGNTIYF,TGTGCCAGCAGTAACCTCGGGGGCTCTGGAAACACCATATATTTT
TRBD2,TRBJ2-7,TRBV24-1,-,CATSEGGPGEQYF,TGTGCCACCAGTGAGGGAGGGCCGGGCGAGCAGTACTTC
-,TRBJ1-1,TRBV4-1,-,CASSQGGNTEAFF,TGCGCCAGCAGCCAAGGCGGTAACACTGAAGCTTTCTTT
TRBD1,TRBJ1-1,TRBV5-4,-,CASSLDRGVNTEAFF,TGTGCCAGCAGCCTGGACAGGGGGGTGAACACTGAAGCTTTCTTT
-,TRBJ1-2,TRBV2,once,CASSQGNNYGYTF,TGTGCCAGCAGCCAGGGGAATAACTATGGCTACACCTTC
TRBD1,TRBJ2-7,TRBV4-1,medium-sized,CASSDDGQGAGEQYF,TGCGCCAGCAGCGACGACGGACAGGGGGCGGGTGAGCAGTACTTC
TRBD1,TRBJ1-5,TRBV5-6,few,CASSRRTGSNSNQPQHF,TGTGCCAGCAGCAGAAGGACAGGGTCAAATAGCAATCAGCCCCAGCATTTT
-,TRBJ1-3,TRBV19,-,CASSIGRVLSGNTIYF,TGTGCCAGTAGTATAGGCAGGGTACTCTCTGGAAACACCATATATTTT
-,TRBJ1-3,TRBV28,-,CASSSRGSRDTIYF,TGTGCCAGCAGTTCTAGGGGCTCTAGGGACACCATATATTTT
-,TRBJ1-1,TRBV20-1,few,CSASWVGATEAFF,TGCAGTGCTAGTTGGGTTGGGGCCACTGAAGCTTTCTTT
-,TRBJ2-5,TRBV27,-,CASSLSVTGQETQYF,TGTGCCAGCAGTTTATCGGTGACAGGTCAAGAGACCCAGTACTTC
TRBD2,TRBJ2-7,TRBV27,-,CASSFRGGRGYEQYF,TGTGCCAGCAGTTTCCGCGGCGGGAGGGGATACGAGCAGTACTTC
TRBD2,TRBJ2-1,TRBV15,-,CATSTAGGRGHEQFF,TGTGCCACCAGCACAGCGGGAGGGCGGGGGCATGAGCAGTTCTTC
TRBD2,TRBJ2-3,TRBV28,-,CASSFLSRGLAGNTDTQYF,TGTGCCAGCAGTTTCTTAAGTCGGGGACTAGCGGGAAACACAGATACGCAGTATTTT
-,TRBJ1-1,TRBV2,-,CASSDQGMAFF,TGTGCCAGCAGTGACCAGGGGATGGCTTTCTTT